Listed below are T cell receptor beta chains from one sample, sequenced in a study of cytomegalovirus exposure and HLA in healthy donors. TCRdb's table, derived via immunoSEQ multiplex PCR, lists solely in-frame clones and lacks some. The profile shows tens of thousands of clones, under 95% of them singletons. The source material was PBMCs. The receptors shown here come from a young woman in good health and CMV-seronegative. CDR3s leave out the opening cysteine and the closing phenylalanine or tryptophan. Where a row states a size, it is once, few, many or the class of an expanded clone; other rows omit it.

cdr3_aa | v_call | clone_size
ASGLGAEGNYGYT | TRBV12-5 | NA
ASSQPGDTQY | TRBV23-1 | NA
ASSLSGTAYEQY | TRBV27 | NA
ASSPTVMNTEAF | TRBV19 | NA
ASSFGQGPDTQY | TRBV7-9 | NA
ATIRGFNQPQH | TRBV6-6 | NA
ASRTGQIGSAF | TRBV6-5 | NA
ASSTGVQKNTEAF | TRBV5-1 | few
ASSDRLAGSGELF | TRBV2 | NA
ASSFFQGAEAF | TRBV28 | NA
ACRTGSQQY | TRBV30 | NA
ASSPPEADTQY | TRBV18 | NA
ASRGTELGNTIY | TRBV2 | NA
ASSLADKTAGLSYGYT | TRBV5-1 | NA
ASSAGQGRDTGELF | TRBV9 | NA
ASSSGTAYEQY | TRBV5-6 | few
ASGGGREGYGYT | TRBV6-1 | NA
ASSFYSGGTYNEQF | TRBV28 | NA
ASSGTGGTDTQY | TRBV6-4 | few
ASSLADRAIYEQY | TRBV27 | NA
ASSARPGGTEAF | TRBV9 | once
ASSQRIHSSYNSPLH | TRBV11-2 | NA
ASSQERRETQY | TRBV14 | NA
ASRLGPWGTPPRAQY | TRBV12-2 | NA
ASSPSGNTEAF | TRBV18 | NA
AGSGPNEKLF | TRBV19 | NA
ASSPTSGGLMNTEAF | TRBV28 | NA
ASSQRGGSGGCNQPQH | TRBV4-1 | NA
ASSSAGGAYEQY | TRBV28 | NA
ASSLQGRLGGTEAF | TRBV5-4 | NA
ASSPPLAGGGHNEQF | TRBV18 | NA
ASRVLAGPTDTQY | TRBV6-1 | NA
ASSFSSGGLAGGRYNEQF | TRBV6-7 | NA
ASSLTSPGDTQY | TRBV5-6 | NA
ASTSGFRGYGYT | TRBV6-5 | NA
ASSLTGGTEAF | TRBV11-1 | NA
AWSRIAGTGELF | TRBV30 | NA
ASSFEGENSPLH | TRBV7-9 | NA
ASSPREQGRNTEAF | TRBV18 | NA
ASSLDGSKREQF | TRBV5-1 | NA
ASSLVGDRSYEQY | TRBV5-1 | NA